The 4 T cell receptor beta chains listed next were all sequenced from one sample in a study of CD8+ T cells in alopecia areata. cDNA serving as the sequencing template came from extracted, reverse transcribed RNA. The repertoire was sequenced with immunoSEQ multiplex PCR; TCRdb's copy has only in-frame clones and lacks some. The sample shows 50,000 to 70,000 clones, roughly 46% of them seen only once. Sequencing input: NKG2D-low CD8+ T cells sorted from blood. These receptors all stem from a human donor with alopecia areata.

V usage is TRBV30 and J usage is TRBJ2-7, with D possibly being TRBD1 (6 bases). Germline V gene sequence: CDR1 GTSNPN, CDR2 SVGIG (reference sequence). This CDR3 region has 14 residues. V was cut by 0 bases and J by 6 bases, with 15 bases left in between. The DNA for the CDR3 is TGTGCCTGGAGTGTGGGGCAGGGGTCACGCGAGCAGTACTTC. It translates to CAWSVGQGSREQYF.

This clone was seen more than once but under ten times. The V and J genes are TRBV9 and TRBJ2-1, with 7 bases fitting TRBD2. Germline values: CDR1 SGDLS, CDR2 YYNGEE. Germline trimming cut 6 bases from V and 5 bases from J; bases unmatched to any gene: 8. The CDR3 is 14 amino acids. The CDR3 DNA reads TGTGCCAGCACGCCGGGACTACCACACAATGAGCAGTTCTTC. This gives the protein CASTPGLPHNEQFF.

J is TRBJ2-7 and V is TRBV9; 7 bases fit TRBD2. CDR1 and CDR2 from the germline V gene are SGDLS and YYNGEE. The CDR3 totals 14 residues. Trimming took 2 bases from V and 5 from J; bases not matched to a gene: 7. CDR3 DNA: TGTGCCAGCAGCGTCGGGGGGACTATCCACGAGCAGTACTTC. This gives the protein CASSVGGTIHEQYF.

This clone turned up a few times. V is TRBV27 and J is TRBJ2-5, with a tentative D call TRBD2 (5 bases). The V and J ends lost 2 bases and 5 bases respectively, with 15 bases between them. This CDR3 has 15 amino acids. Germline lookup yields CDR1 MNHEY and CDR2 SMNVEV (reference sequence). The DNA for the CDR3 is TGTGCCAGCAGTTTAACGGGCGGGCCTGCCGAGACCCAGTACTTC. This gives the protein CASSLTGGPAETQYF.